This T cell receptor beta chain comes out of a study of OX40 agonist ivuxolimab in advanced cancers. CDR3 length: 16 residues. With 1 base removed from V and 3 bases from J, the gap between germline ends came to 17 bases. CDR1 is SGHDT, CDR2 YYEEEE, per germline. Method: immunoSEQ multiplex PCR; TCRdb's copy keeps in-frame clones and lacks some. This table has tens of thousands of clones, about 86% appearing once. This clone appeared a single time. This specimen consisted of CD4+ or CD8+ T cells sorted from blood, obtained in a trial of the OX40 agonist ivuxolimab. This receptor was taken from an adult with an advanced solid tumor such as melanoma, head and neck, liver or kidney cancer. The chain has TRBV5-6 and TRBJ2-7, with D possibly being TRBD2 (6 bases). The CDR3 DNA is TGTGCCAGCAGCTTGAGTGGCGGGACGGGCCTCTACGAGCAGTACTTC. Encoded protein: CASSLSGGTGLYEQYF.